Shown below are 22 T cell receptor beta chains from a single sample sequenced in a study of blood T cell repertoires in COVID-19. Sequencing used immunoSEQ multiplex PCR; TCRdb keeps in-frame clones, though not all of them. The sample has about 93,000 clones; roughly 85% are singletons. The specimen was peripheral blood. The receptors here all came from a human donor in a cohort sampled during active COVID-19.

The chain uses TRBV7-6 and TRBJ2-1; 11 bases fit TRBD2. In germline, CDR1 is SGHVS, CDR2 FNYEAQ. Losses at the gene ends were 5 bases for V and 6 bases for J; bases not matched to a gene: 6. The CDR3 has 15 residues. The CDR3 sequence is CASSMGLADGNEQFF. The DNA of the CDR3 is TGTGCCAGCAGCATGGGACTAGCGGATGGCAATGAGCAGTTCTTC.

DNA of the CDR3: TGTGCCAGCAGCTCGAGTTCTCGACAGGGAGCATCCCACGAGCAGTACTTC. Its protein product is CASSSSSRQGASHEQYF. V is TRBV7-8 and J is TRBJ2-7; TRBD1 aligns across 7 bases. Germline V gene lookup returns CDR1 SGHVS and CDR2 FQNEAQ. The V segment lost 4 bases and the J segment 5 bases; nucleotides outside the gene matches: 17. CDR3 length: 17 residues.

This clone has just a few counts. V and J are TRBV11-2 and TRBJ1-1, with D hard to call. V lost 0 bases and J lost 0, with 14 bases in between. Germline-derived CDR1 and CDR2 are SGHAT and FQNNGV. There are 17 residues in the CDR3. In nucleotides, the CDR3 is TGTGCCAGCAGCTTAGATCGGGAAAGCATGTTGAACACTGAAGCTTTCTTT. This translates into CASSLDRESMLNTEAFF.

The chain couples TRBV28 to TRBJ1-2, with D tentatively TRBD1 (5 bases). Trimming shortened V by 6 bases and J by 5 bases, and 25 bases separated the two germline ends. Germline V CDR1 and CDR2: MDHEN, SYDVKM. The CDR3 covers 17 residues. CDR3 region: CASSSSGGSRFGYGYTF. The DNA of the CDR3 is TGTGCCAGCAGCTCGTCGGGGGGGTCCCGGTTTGGGTATGGCTACACCTTC.

The gene calls are TRBV30 and TRBJ2-1; possible D gene TRBD2, 7 bases. CDR1 is GTSNPN, CDR2 SVGIG, per germline (reference sequence). The CDR3 has 14 amino acids. V was shortened by 2 bases and J by 9 bases, with 17 bases between the two germline ends. The CDR3 loop is CAWSKGGQGIEQFF. The CDR3 nucleotides are TGTGCCTGGAGTAAGGGGGGGCAGGGGATTGAGCAGTTCTTC.

The chain links TRBV28 to TRBJ2-3, with 9 bases aligning to TRBD2. The V segment lost 6 bases and the J segment 2 bases; nucleotides outside the gene matches: 9. This CDR3 comprises 16 residues. Germline CDR1 reads MDHEN; CDR2 reads SYDVKM. The DNA of the CDR3 is TGTGCCAGCAGCTACGTTCTAGCGGGACACACAGATACGCAGTATTTT. Translation: CASSYVLAGHTDTQYF. Full variable domain (rest looked up from reference TRBV28 and TRBJ2-3): DVKVTQSSRYLVKRTGEKVFLECVQDMDHENMFWYRQDPGLGLRLIYFSYDVKMKEKGDIPEGYSVSREKKERFSLILESASTNQTSMYLCASSYVLAGHTDTQYFGPGTRLTVL.

The V gene is TRBV29-1, the J gene TRBJ1-3; D remains unclear. Trimming took off 3 bases at V and 2 bases at J, with 17 bases between the two ends. This CDR3 region has 16 residues. Germline V gene data show CDR1 as SQVTM and CDR2 as ANQGSEA. CDR3 in DNA: TGCAGCGTTGAGAAGAGGGTGGTGGGGACTGGAAACACCATATATTTT. Its translation: CSVEKRVVGTGNTIYF. Filled out from reference TRBV29-1 and TRBJ1-3, the complete variable domain reads SAVISQKPSRDICQRGTSLTIQCQVDSQVTMMFWYRQQPGQSLTLIATANQGSEATYESGFVIDKFPISRPNLTFSTLTVSNMSPEDSSIYLCSVEKRVVGTGNTIYFGEGSWLTVV.

The J gene is TRBJ2-3, the V gene TRBV27, with D perhaps matching TRBD2 (6 bases). Trimming took 2 bases from V and 1 from J, leaving 13 bases between them. Germline values: CDR1 MNHEY, CDR2 SMNVEV (reference sequence). This CDR3 has 16 residues. CDR3 DNA: TGTGCCAGCAGTTTAGGTAGCGGACTGGGCACAGATACGCAGTATTTT. It codes for CASSLGSGLGTDTQYF.

CDR3 DNA: TGTGCCTGGAGTGCCCACAGGGGGAATAATTCACCCCTCCACTTT. As protein: CAWSAHRGNNSPLHF. V usage is TRBV30 and J usage is TRBJ1-6; TRBD1 aligns across 8 bases. The ends lost 1 base at V and 5 bases at J; junction bases unmatched: 4. The CDR3 covers 15 residues. Germline CDR1 GTSNPN, CDR2 SVGIG (reference sequence).

Only one count was recorded for this clone. J is TRBJ1-1 and V is TRBV5-4; D may be TRBD1 (5 bases). Germline V CDR1 and CDR2: SGHNT, YYREEE (reference sequence). Trimming cost V 2 bases and J 5 bases, with 16 bases left between them. CDR3 size: 15 residues. Here the CDR3 DNA reads TGTGCCAGCAGCTTTGTTGGGGGGGACGGGACTGAAGCTTTCTTT. Translated: CASSFVGGDGTEAFF. The entire variable domain, with the rest obtained from reference TRBV5-4 and TRBJ1-1, is as follows: ETGVTQSPTHLIKTRGQQVTLRCSSQSGHNTVSWYQQALGQGPQFIFQYYREEENGRGNFPPRFSGLQFPNYSSELNVNALELDDSALYLCASSFVGGDGTEAFFGQGTRLTVV.

This chain joins TRBV2 and TRBJ2-7, with TRBD2 as a possible D gene (6 bases). In germline, CDR1 is SNHLY, CDR2 FYNNEI. The CDR3 extends over 13 amino acids. Trimming took off 4 bases at V and 4 bases at J, with 11 bases between the two ends. The CDR3 loop is CASSGRGGYEQYF. The CDR3 bases are TGTGCCAGCAGTGGTAGGGGAGGTTACGAGCAGTACTTC.

The DNA for the CDR3 is TGTGCCAGCAGCTCACCCAGGGACAGACGAGGCTATGGCTACACCTTC. Translation: CASSSPRDRRGYGYTF. The chain uses TRBV5-4 and TRBJ1-2, with 7 bases identical to TRBD1. This CDR3 is 16 amino acids long. V lost 3 bases, J lost 4 bases, and 12 bases stayed unmatched. The germline CDR1 and CDR2 sequences are SGHNT and YYREEE (reference sequence).

V usage is TRBV4-2 and J usage is TRBJ2-7; tentative D call: TRBD2 (5 bases). Germline CDR1 LGHNA, CDR2 YNFKEQ. This CDR3 is 14 amino acids long. V lost 4 bases and J lost 1, with 11 bases in between. CDR3 nucleotide sequence: TGTGCCAGCAGCCCAGGACTGGATTCCTACGAGCAGTACTTC. This sequence encodes CASSPGLDSYEQYF.

The gene calls are TRBV19 and TRBJ1-5; D perhaps matches TRBD1 (6 bases). The CDR3 is 15 residues long. Trimming shortened V by 7 bases and J by 2 bases, and 15 bases separated the two germline ends. Germline-derived CDR1 and CDR2 are LNHDA and SQIVND (reference sequence). CDR3 loop: CASIGSRQGNQPQHF. The CDR3, as DNA: TGTGCCAGTATAGGTTCTAGACAGGGCAATCAGCCCCAGCATTTT.

The V and J genes are TRBV7-3 and TRBJ1-2, with TRBD1 identical over 11 bases. This CDR3 spans 16 amino acids. The junction had 12 bases not matched to a gene; V was cut back by 5 bases and J by 7 bases. Germline V gene lookup returns CDR1 SGHTA and CDR2 FQGTGA. DNA of the CDR3: TGTGCCAGCAGCCCGACGAGGACAGGGGGCCTTAGTGGCTACACCTTC. Residues: CASSPTRTGGLSGYTF.

The V gene is TRBV19, the J gene TRBJ1-5; D possibly corresponds to TRBD1 (5 bases). V lost 6 bases to trimming and J lost 1 base, with 10 bases between them. Germline loops: CDR1 LNHDA, CDR2 SQIVND (reference sequence). This CDR3 is built from 14 residues. In DNA, the CDR3 is TGTGCCAGTAGCTCACGGACAAGCAATCAGCCCCAGCATTTT. Translating gives CASSSRTSNQPQHF.

This rearrangement joins TRBV10-3 to TRBJ1-2; D not resolved. V lost 2 bases and J lost 4, with 11 bases in between. CDR1 and CDR2 from the germline V gene are ENHRY and SYGVKD. This CDR3 has 14 residues. The CDR3 protein is CAISEPRDFYGYTF. In DNA form, the CDR3 reads TGTGCCATCAGTGAGCCGAGGGATTTCTATGGCTACACCTTC.

This chain connects TRBV7-2 to TRBJ2-1; D gene unclear. The germline V and J ends were trimmed by 4 bases and 12 bases, with 16 bases remaining between them. The germline V gene has CDR1 SGHTA and CDR2 FQGNSA. CDR3 length equals 13 residues. CDR3 amino acids: CASSSGPQDGQFF. In DNA, the CDR3 is TGTGCCAGCAGCTCTGGGCCCCAAGACGGGCAGTTCTTC.

V is TRBV28 and J is TRBJ2-2; maybe TRBD2 (5 bases). V dropped 5 bases and J dropped 3 bases, with 19 bases sitting between them. CDR1 and CDR2 (germline): MDHEN, SYDVKM. This CDR3 spans 17 amino acids. Written as DNA, the CDR3 is TGTGCCAGCAGTAGTTTGGCGGGTCTCGCGGACACCGGGGAGCTGTTTTTT. Translating gives CASSSLAGLADTGELFF.

This chain uses TRBV10-3 with TRBJ1-6; a weak D match, TRBD1 (6 bases). This CDR3 is built from 16 residues. The V gene's germline CDR1 is ENHRY and CDR2 SYGVKD. V was clipped by 0 bases and J by 4 bases, with 10 bases between them. The CDR3 DNA follows: TGTGCCATCAGTGAGTCGGACAGACCATATAATTCACCCCTCCACTTT. Amino acid sequence: CAISESDRPYNSPLHF.

The table lists this clone with a count of one. The chain employs TRBV28 and TRBJ1-5, with D unclear. This CDR3 comprises 13 residues. With 4 bases removed from V and 6 bases from J, the gap between germline ends came to 10 bases. CDR1 is MDHEN and CDR2 is SYDVKM in the germline V gene. The DNA for the CDR3 is TGTGCCAGCAGTTCCAAGACACCTCAGCCCCAGCATTTT. Translation: CASSSKTPQPQHF.

V gene TRBV19 combines with J gene TRBJ2-6; 7 bases are a match to TRBD1. Germline trimming cut 7 bases from V and 0 bases from J; bases unmatched to any gene: 6. CDR3 length equals 16 residues. The germline V gene has CDR1 LNHDA and CDR2 SQIVND (reference sequence). The CDR3 DNA sequence: TGTGCCAGTACTTCGAGACAGGGCTCTGGGGCCAACGTCCTGACTTTC. It is translated as CASTSRQGSGANVLTF.